These 14 T cell receptor beta chains share one sample of origin, sequenced in a study of beta chain features in type 1 diabetes. Regarding the study as a whole: In every one of the four CD4+ subsets, TCRB CDR3s were moderately but significantly shorter in Type 1 diabetes patients.

No antigen has been assigned to these receptors. Sequencing targeted expressed TCRB transcripts, as all isolated RNA had been reverse transcribed. The repertoire was sequenced with immunoSEQ multiplex PCR; TCRdb's copy has only in-frame clones and lacks some. The table includes approximately 140,000 clones, 9% detected once. The specimen sequenced was central memory CD4+ T cells from blood. Receptors were obtained from a man aged 30 to 45 with type 1 diabetes.

The gene calls are TRBV28 and TRBJ1-6, with 9 bases fitting TRBD1. V was pared by 4 bases and J by 8 bases, with 6 bases of the junction left unmatched. There are 15 residues in the CDR3. Germline CDR1 reads MDHEN; CDR2 reads SYDVKM. CDR3 sequence: CASSSPGQGYSPLHF. CDR3 nucleotide sequence: TGTGCCAGCAGTTCTCCGGGACAGGGATATTCACCCCTCCACTTT.

This clone was picked up a small number of times. The chain is built from TRBV18 and TRBJ2-3; 7 bases map to TRBD2. J gave up 0 bases and V 6 bases, and 12 bases lay outside the gene matches. Germline loops: CDR1 KGHSH, CDR2 LQKENI. The CDR3 extends over 17 amino acids. CDR3 protein: CASSLLGLAASTDTQYF. The DNA of the CDR3 is TGTGCCAGCTCGCTCCTCGGCCTAGCGGCTAGCACAGATACGCAGTATTTT. Full variable domain (rest looked up from reference TRBV18 and TRBJ2-3): NAGVMQNPRHLVRRRGQEARLRCSPMKGHSHVYWYRQLPEEGLKFMVYLQKENIIDESGMPKERFSAEFPKEGPSILRIQQVVRGDSAAYFCASSLLGLAASTDTQYFGPGTRLTVL.

The rearrangement joins TRBV6-5 to TRBJ1-1; the D gene is possibly TRBD1 (5 bases). The CDR3 consists of 15 residues. The V gene's germline CDR1 is MNHEY and CDR2 SVGAGI. V dropped 2 bases and J dropped 4 bases, with 14 bases sitting between them. For the CDR3, the DNA is TGTGCCAGCAGTTACGGGGCACGGAAGAGCACTGAAGCTTTCTTT. This sequence encodes CASSYGARKSTEAFF.

This clone has just a few counts. The rearrangement joins TRBV9 to TRBJ1-2; D unresolved. The CDR3 has 17 amino acids. Deletions cut 3 bases from V and 1 base from J, with 19 bases between. CDR1 SGDLS and CDR2 YYNGEE come from the germline V gene. The CDR3 loop reads CASSAHQLPRSNYGYTF. DNA of the CDR3: TGTGCCAGCAGCGCCCACCAGCTCCCCCGGAGTAACTATGGCTACACCTTC.

This sequence joins TRBV27 and TRBJ1-1; D unresolved. Trimming left V 5 bases short and J 3 bases short, with 16 bases between. The CDR3 is made up of 15 amino acids. In germline, CDR1 is MNHEY, CDR2 SMNVEV (reference sequence). The CDR3 is CASSRFGEWDTEAFF. For the CDR3, the DNA is TGTGCCAGCAGTCGGTTTGGGGAGTGGGACACTGAAGCTTTCTTT.

The genes are TRBV9 and TRBJ1-4; perhaps TRBD1 as D (5 bases). V was cut by 0 bases and J by 7 bases, with 13 bases left in between. Looked up from germline, CDR1 is SGDLS and CDR2 is YYNGEE. The CDR3 has 15 amino acids. This chain's CDR3 is CASSVVGAVGEKLFF. In DNA, the CDR3 is TGTGCCAGCAGCGTAGTTGGGGCAGTGGGTGAAAAACTGTTTTTT.

The gene calls are TRBV2 and TRBJ1-5, with D perhaps TRBD1 (6 bases). Trimming cost V 1 base and J 2 bases, with 9 bases left between them. The CDR3 is 15 amino acids. Germline CDR1 is SNHLY and CDR2 is FYNNEI. The CDR3 is CASSEGQVGNQPQHF. CDR3 nucleotides: TGTGCCAGCAGTGAAGGACAGGTGGGCAATCAGCCCCAGCATTTT.

This rearrangement joins TRBV7-3 to TRBJ2-6; D is undetermined. Trimming took off 5 bases at V and 0 bases at J, with 5 bases between the two ends. This CDR3 comprises 14 residues. Germline V lookup: CDR1 SGHTA, CDR2 FQGTGA. The CDR3: CASSPHSGANVLTF. CDR3 DNA sequence: TGTGCCAGCAGCCCCCACTCTGGGGCCAACGTCCTGACTTTC.

There are a few counts of this clone. The chain couples TRBV4-3 to TRBJ2-3; D remains unclear. Germline values: CDR1 LGHNA, CDR2 YSLEER. The CDR3 contains 14 residues. The V gene lost 6 bases and the J gene lost 0 bases, with 10 bases spanning the gap. The CDR3 sequence is CASSIQSSTDTQYF. DNA of the CDR3: TGCGCCAGCAGTATACAGTCTAGCACAGATACGCAGTATTTT.

Relative to its sample, this clone is medium-sized (0.01 to 0.1%). The chain links TRBV2 to TRBJ2-2; tentatively, D is TRBD1 (6 bases). Germline values: CDR1 SNHLY, CDR2 FYNNEI. Trimming took 6 bases from V and 7 from J, leaving 15 bases between them. The CDR3 contains 14 residues. The CDR3 here is CASRGQNGGGELFF. Here the CDR3 DNA reads TGTGCCAGCAGAGGACAGAATGGAGGCGGGGAGCTGTTTTTT.

This clone showed up just a few times. The J gene is TRBJ2-5, the V gene TRBV7-2; D gene ambiguous. Germline CDR1 reads SGHTA; CDR2 reads FQGNSA. Deletions cut 0 bases from V and 4 bases from J, with 9 bases between. The CDR3 loop spans 14 amino acids. The CDR3 DNA follows: TGTGCCAGCAGCTTAGCGAGGCGCCCAGAGACCCAGTACTTC. Encoded protein: CASSLARRPETQYF.

The CDR3 sequence is CASSRAGPEAFF. In DNA form, the CDR3 reads TGTGCCAGCAGCCGGGCGGGACCCGAAGCTTTCTTT. The V and J genes are TRBV6-6 and TRBJ1-1; tentative D call: TRBD1 (5 bases). The CDR3 has 12 amino acids. The V end was cut by 6 bases, the J end by 8 bases, with 13 bases between. Germline lookup yields CDR1 MNHNY and CDR2 SVGAGI (reference sequence).

This clone was observed a handful of times. The chain is built from TRBV15 and TRBJ2-7; D may be TRBD1 (6 bases). CDR1 is LNHNV and CDR2 is YYDKDF in the germline V gene (reference sequence). V was clipped by 3 bases and J by 2 bases, with 11 bases between them. The CDR3 length is 14 residues. CDR3 in amino acids: CATSSPGQTYEQYF. The CDR3 DNA reads TGTGCCACCAGCAGCCCCGGACAGACCTACGAGCAGTACTTC.

The J gene is TRBJ2-7, the V gene TRBV4-2; 10 bases align to TRBD1. This CDR3 comprises 15 residues. Losses at the gene ends were 2 bases for V and 4 bases for J; bases not matched to a gene: 5. Per germline, CDR1 LGHNA and CDR2 YNFKEQ. This chain's CDR3 is CASSQRGQGSYEQYF. The CDR3 nucleotides are TGTGCCAGCAGCCAAAGGGGACAGGGGTCTTACGAGCAGTACTTC.